The rows below give T cell receptor beta chains drawn from one sample of a study of blood T cell repertoires in COVID-19. Sequenced by immunoSEQ multiplex PCR; TCRdb stores in-frame clones only, minus some. The data show under 200,000 clones, around nine tenths seen once. What was sequenced was peripheral blood. These receptor sequences come from a man between 65 and 85 years old with acute or convalescent COVID-19. The CDR3 runs from the conserved cysteine through the conserved F or W. The D gene is left open where the match is weak. Part of the rows lack a size; the others show once, few, many or a class for expanded clones.

TRBV18,-,14,-,TRBJ1-6,TGTGCCAGCTCACCGGGAACAGGGCTGTTGCCCCTCCACTTT,CASSPGTGLLPLHF
TRBV13,TRBD1,14,-,TRBJ2-4,TGTGCCAGCAGCCCGGGACAGGGTTCGAACATTCAGTACTTC,CASSPGQGSNIQYF
TRBV2,-,12,-,TRBJ2-7,TGTGCCAGCAGTGATCGCGGAGGCGAGCAGTACTTC,CASSDRGGEQYF
TRBV5-1,TRBD1,16,-,TRBJ2-3,TGCGCCAGCAGCTTGGAAGGGGGACAGGGGGTTGATACGCAGTATTTT,CASSLEGGQGVDTQYF
TRBV10-3,-,13,-,TRBJ1-1,TGTGCCATCAGTGACCCCCCGGACACTGAAGCTTTCTTT,CAISDPPDTEAFF
TRBV6-9,-,16,-,TRBJ2-5,TGTGCCAGCAGTTACCCGAATCCCGAGGGACAAGAGACCCAGTACTTC,CASSYPNPEGQETQYF
TRBV6-1,TRBD1,18,-,TRBJ2-6,TGTGCCAGCAGTGCGGACAGGGGGCCCACGGGGGGGGCCAACGTCCTGACTTTC,CASSADRGPTGGANVLTF
TRBV20-1,-,11,-,TRBJ1-6,TGCAGTGCTAGAGCAGGATCACCCCTCCACTTT,CSARAGSPLHF
TRBV11-2,TRBD1,15,-,TRBJ2-7,TGTGCCAGCAGCTTAGACCGGGACAGGGTAGGCGAGCAGTACTTC,CASSLDRDRVGEQYF
TRBV2,-,14,-,TRBJ2-7,TGTGCCAGCAGTGGGGGCCGGTGGGGATACGAGCAGTACTTC,CASSGGRWGYEQYF
TRBV10-1,TRBD2,13,-,TRBJ2-3,TGCGCCAGTCAAGCGGGGGGTGTGGATACGCAGTATTTT,CASQAGGVDTQYF
TRBV9,TRBD2,14,-,TRBJ2-7,TGTGCCAGCAGCCCCCGGGACTACAGTCGGGAGCAGTACTTC,CASSPRDYSREQYF
TRBV5-1,-,13,-,TRBJ1-1,TGCGCCAGCAGCTTCTCGGGGGGCGACGAGGCTTTCTTT,CASSFSGGDEAFF
TRBV20-1,-,10,-,TRBJ2-4,TGCAGTGCTAGTTTCTTGATTCAGTACTTC,CSASFLIQYF
TRBV5-4,-,15,-,TRBJ2-3,TGTGCCAGCACCTTAGGAGGGTTCAGCACAGATACGCAGTATTTT,CASTLGGFSTDTQYF
TRBV5-1,TRBD2,15,-,TRBJ2-1,TGCGCCAGCAGCGTTACTAGCGGGGATTACAATGAGCAGTTCTTC,CASSVTSGDYNEQFF
TRBV18,TRBD1,15,-,TRBJ1-6,TGTGCCAGCTCACCCTTAACAGGGGAGGAATCACCCCTCCACTTT,CASSPLTGEESPLHF
TRBV5-1,-,13,-,TRBJ2-1,TGCGCCAGTGACAGGGTTTCGGGAGATGAGCAGTTCTTC,CASDRVSGDEQFF
TRBV25-1,-,12,few,TRBJ1-1,TGTGCCAGCAGTCTTTGGAACACTGAAGCTTTCTTT,CASSLWNTEAFF
TRBV6-5,-,15,once,TRBJ2-2,TGTGCCAGCACCCCCGGGACATCTGAAACCGGGGAGCTGTTTTTT,CASTPGTSETGELFF
TRBV5-1,-,16,-,TRBJ2-6,TGCGCCAGCAGCTTCTCCCCCGGGTCTGGGGCCAACGTCCTGACTTTC,CASSFSPGSGANVLTF
TRBV5-5,-,15,-,TRBJ1-5,TGTGCCAGCAGCTTGGACCCGGCGGGGTATCAGCCCCAGCATTTT,CASSLDPAGYQPQHF
TRBV5-1,TRBD1,13,-,TRBJ1-1,TGCGCCAGCAGCATCCAGGGGGCTGGTGAAGCTTTCTTT,CASSIQGAGEAFF
TRBV9,-,12,once,TRBJ2-1,TGTGCCAGCAGCGTATTGGGGGCTGAGCAGTTCTTC,CASSVLGAEQFF
TRBV11-2,-,12,once,TRBJ2-2,TGTGCCAGCAGCTTAGAATCCCAGAACCTGTTTTTT,CASSLESQNLFF
TRBV3-1/TRBV3-2,-,17,-,TRBJ1-2,TGTGCCAGCAGCCAAATGTCAGGATCGCCTATCCCATATGGCTACACCTTC,CASSQMSGSPIPYGYTF
TRBV5-4,-,15,-,TRBJ2-1,TGTGCCAGCAGCTTGGCCGGAGTAGGAGCGGTTGAGCAGTTCTTC,CASSLAGVGAVEQFF
TRBV11-2,TRBD2,14,-,TRBJ2-1,TGTGCCAGCAGCTTGACTAGCGGTTACAATGAGCAGTTCTTC,CASSLTSGYNEQFF
TRBV6-5,TRBD1,14,-,TRBJ1-2,TGTGCCAGCAGCTACAGGGGAAGCAACTATGGCTACACCTTC,CASSYRGSNYGYTF
TRBV5-1,TRBD1,17,-,TRBJ1-4,TGCGCCAGCAGCTTAGGGACAGGATATGCAACTAATGAAAAACTGTTTTTT,CASSLGTGYATNEKLFF
TRBV18,TRBD1,14,-,TRBJ1-2,TGTGCCAGCTCACCAGGGACAGACCTCTATGGCTACACCTTC,CASSPGTDLYGYTF
TRBV6-4,TRBD2,14,-,TRBJ2-3,TGTGCCAGCAAGCGGGAGGCCCTAACAGATACGCAGTATTTT,CASKREALTDTQYF
TRBV2,-,13,few,TRBJ1-1,TGTGCCAGCAGTGTACAGGGCTACACTGAAGCTTTCTTT,CASSVQGYTEAFF
TRBV4-3,-,14,-,TRBJ2-7,TGCGCCAGCAGCCAAGCGAGGACAGTCTACGAGCAGTACTTC,CASSQARTVYEQYF
TRBV30,-,13,-,TRBJ1-2,TGTGCCTGGAGTGTACTGGCAGGCAATGGCTACACCTTC,CAWSVLAGNGYTF
TRBV15,-,12,-,TRBJ1-3,TGTGCCACCGGATTGGACAGAAACACCATATATTTT,CATGLDRNTIYF
TRBV9,-,16,-,TRBJ2-1,TGTGCCAGCAGCGTAGCACTAGGGGACTTCTTCAATGAGCAGTTCTTC,CASSVALGDFFNEQFF
TRBV4-2,-,15,-,TRBJ1-5,TGTGCCAGCAGCCAAGATGGTTCAGGTAATCAGCCCCAGCATTTT,CASSQDGSGNQPQHF
TRBV5-1,-,12,few,TRBJ1-2,TGCGCCAGCAGCACCGACAGCAATGGCTACACCTTC,CASSTDSNGYTF
TRBV29-1,-,13,once,TRBJ2-2,TGCAGCGTTGTGGCAGAGAACACCGGGGAGCTGTTTTTT,CSVVAENTGELFF